The 3 T cell receptor beta chains listed next were all sequenced from one sample in a study of T cell responses to AZD1222 COVID-19 vaccine. Only in-frame clones appear in the TCRdb table, and some are missing; sequencing was by immunoSEQ multiplex PCR. The table lists about 89,000 clones, more than 75% of them singletons. Here the sequenced sample was peripheral blood, taken on day 0 of MenACWY control vaccination. The source is an adult in good health.

The V and J genes are TRBV7-3 and TRBJ2-3; D is unclear. The CDR3 runs 14 residues. V dropped 2 bases and J dropped 2 bases, with 8 bases sitting between them. The germline V gene has CDR1 SGHTA and CDR2 FQGTGA. Here the CDR3 DNA reads TGTGCCAGCAGCTTAGACGGGTTCACAGATACGCAGTATTTT. As protein: CASSLDGFTDTQYF. The full variable domain, completed using reference TRBV7-3 and TRBJ2-3, is GAGVSQTPSNKVTEKGKYVELRCDPISGHTALYWYRQSLGQGPEFLIYFQGTGAADDSGLPNDRFFAVRPEGSVSTLKIQRTERGDSAVYLCASSLDGFTDTQYFGPGTRLTVL.

This chain uses TRBV5-1 with TRBJ1-1; possibly TRBD1 for D (5 bases). The V end was cut by 0 bases, the J end by 2 bases, with 8 bases between. The CDR3 is 14 residues long. Germline-derived CDR1 and CDR2 are SGHRS and YFSETQ. The CDR3 coding sequence is TGCGCCAGCAGCTTGGGGGACGGAAACACTGAAGCTTTCTTT. The encoded protein is CASSLGDGNTEAFF.

V is TRBV19 and J is TRBJ1-5; D gene uncertain. Germline V CDR1 and CDR2: LNHDA, SQIVND (reference sequence). This CDR3 has 12 residues. V was shortened by 5 bases and J by 7 bases, with 9 bases between the two germline ends. Written as DNA, the CDR3 is TGTGCCAGTAGTCCCCCGGACCAGCCCCAGCATTTT. It encodes CASSPPDQPQHF.